These T cell receptor beta chains were read from a single sample in a study of blood T cells in healthy people across ages. MiXCR, run by TCRdb on the 5' RACE reads, gives a single entry per CDR3 protein. Altogether over a million distinct CDR3 sequences are present, under 55% being singletons, with the ten largest covering around 18%. The sample comprised blood. Receptors originate from an older woman in good health. The CDR3 runs from the conserved cysteine through the conserved F or W. A D gene is named only where the DNA matches it firmly. Size tells how often a clone was seen (once, few, many) or the class of an expanded clone, and some rows leave it out.

D gene,V gene,clone size,J gene,CDR3 DNA,CDR3 protein
-,TRBV21-1,few,TRBJ2-5,TGTGCCAGCAGGACGGGCCGGGACACCGATTCGGAAGAGACCCAGTACTTC,CASRTGRDTDSEETQYF
TRBD2,TRBV19,few,TRBJ2-5,TGTGCCAGTAGTATAGATAGCGGGAGTCAAGAGACCCAGTACTTC,CASSIDSGSQETQYF
TRBD2,TRBV10-3,-,TRBJ2-3,TGTACCATCAGGAAAAGCGGGAGTCTCACAGATACGCAGTATTTT,CTIRKSGSLTDTQYF
-,TRBV25-1,once,TRBJ2-7,TGTGCCAGCAGTGAGGTCGGGACGGCTCGCGAGCAGTACTTC,CASSEVGTAREQYF
-,TRBV5-1,-,TRBJ2-5,TGCGCCAGCAGCTTGAGGGGACCGTGGGACAATGAGCAGTACTTC,CASSLRGPWDNEQYF
-,TRBV29-1,-,TRBJ2-4,TGCAGCGTGTCCCGGGACCCGGGGGCCAAAAACATTCAGTACTTC,CSVSRDPGAKNIQYF
TRBD1,TRBV29-1,-,TRBJ2-5,TGCAGCGTTGATGTACAGGGGGCGACAGGGACCCAGTACTTC,CSVDVQGATGTQYF
-,TRBV6-1,once,TRBJ2-2,TGTGCCAGCAGTTCGGGAGACCGGAACACCGGGGAGCTGTTTTTT,CASSSGDRNTGELFF
-,TRBV12-3/TRBV12-4,-,TRBJ1-5,TGTGCCAGCAGTTCAGGGGTAAGTCAGCCCCAGCATTTT,CASSSGVSQPQHF
-,TRBV28,few,TRBJ2-7,TGTGCTAGCACGGCCGGATACGAGCAGTACTTC,CASTAGYEQYF
TRBD1,TRBV28,few,TRBJ2-7,TGTGCCAGCAGTTTACCGGGACAGGGGGGATACGAGCAGTACTTC,CASSLPGQGGYEQYF
-,TRBV11-2,-,TRBJ1-6,TGTGCCAGCAGCCCTCGACGGACAGCTAATTCACCCCTCCACTTT,CASSPRRTANSPLHF
-,TRBV4-1,few,TRBJ1-1,TGCGCCAGCAGCCAACTTAGGGCTACGAACACTGAAGCTTTCTTT,CASSQLRATNTEAFF
-,TRBV21-1,-,TRBJ1-2,TGTGCCAGCAGCAGAAGTCGGGGGCGTCGGGATGGCTACACCTTC,CASSRSRGRRDGYTF
-,TRBV20-1,-,TRBJ2-1,TGCAGTGCAAATGACGGGGCCTATGAGCAGTTCTTC,CSANDGAYEQFF
-,TRBV20-1,-,TRBJ2-5,TGCAGTGCTAGAGTCGAGGTCCAAGAGACCCAGTGCTTC,CSARVEVQETQCF
-,TRBV29-1,many,TRBJ2-5,TGCAGCGTTGAATCGGGGATGGGCTGGGAGACCCAGTACTTC,CSVESGMGWETQYF
TRBD2,TRBV5-1,few,TRBJ2-7,TGCGCCAGCAGTTGGACTAGCGGGAGGAGCTCCTACGAGCAGTACTTC,CASSWTSGRSSYEQYF
-,TRBV12-3/TRBV12-4,-,TRBJ1-2,TGTGCCAGCAGTTTAGACAGTTTACCTGCCTACGGCTACACCTTC,CASSLDSLPAYGYTF
TRBD2,TRBV29-1,few,TRBJ2-7,TGCAGCGTTGGGACTAGCAGGCACTACGAGCAGTACTTC,CSVGTSRHYEQYF
-,TRBV7-2,-,TRBJ2-1,TGTGCCAGCAGCTTAAGTGTACGCGAAAGGGCAGCCTACAATGAGCAGTTCTTC,CASSLSVRERAAYNEQFF
-,TRBV7-9,-,TRBJ2-5,TGTGCCAGCAGCTCTGACCCTGGGAGGTGGGAAGAGACCCAGTACTTC,CASSSDPGRWEETQYF
-,TRBV5-4,-,TRBJ2-1,TGTGCCAGCAGCTTGGTGGGACAAAAGTACAATGAGCAGTTCTTC,CASSLVGQKYNEQFF
TRBD2,TRBV20-1,once,TRBJ2-1,TGCAGTGCTAGAGGAGTGGGAGGGCTAAAATGGGATGAGCAGTTCTTC,CSARGVGGLKWDEQFF
-,TRBV5-1,-,TRBJ2-5,TGCGCCAGCAGCTTGCCGAACCTAAGGGATAAAAAGTGGACCCAGTACTTC,CASSLPNLRDKKWTQYF
TRBD2,TRBV20-1,-,TRBJ2-7,TGCAGTGCTAGGTCCGTAGCGGGGGGTGGGAACGAGCAGTACTTC,CSARSVAGGGNEQYF
-,TRBV29-1,once,TRBJ2-2,TGCAGCGTTCGGTTGGGAGACGGGGAGCTGTTTTTT,CSVRLGDGELFF
-,TRBV7-8,-,TRBJ2-7,TGTGCCAGCAGCTTAGCGAAACGGGGCGTAGTCGAGCAGTACTTC,CASSLAKRGVVEQYF
-,TRBV5-5,few,TRBJ2-3,TGTGCCAGCAGCTTGGTACCTTCTAGCACAGATACGCAGTATTTT,CASSLVPSSTDTQYF
TRBD2,TRBV10-3,few,TRBJ2-7,TGTGCCATCAGTGAGACTAGCGGGAGGCTTAGCTCCTACGAGCAGTACTTC,CAISETSGRLSSYEQYF
TRBD1,TRBV20-1,-,TRBJ2-4,TGCAGTGCTAGAGATCCTAGGACAGGGGAAGGTTGGGCCAAAAACATTCAGTACTTC,CSARDPRTGEGWAKNIQYF
TRBD2,TRBV5-1,few,TRBJ2-7,TGCGCCAGCAGCTTGGGGACTAGCGGGTCCCGCGAGCAGTACTTC,CASSLGTSGSREQYF
-,TRBV10-2,-,TRBJ2-1,TGCGCCAGCCCAAGAGGCGGCACGAAAAAGCAAACAAACGGAAATGAGCAGTTCTTC,CASPRGGTKKQTNGNEQFF
-,TRBV29-1,-,TRBJ2-5,TGCAGCGTTGTTCGGGCCCGGAGGGAGGTCCGAGAGACCCAGTACTTC,CSVVRARREVRETQYF
TRBD1,TRBV20-1,-,TRBJ2-7,TGCAGTGCTAGAGGTCGGGACAGGGGGTATGACGAGCAGTACTTC,CSARGRDRGYDEQYF
-,TRBV27,-,TRBJ1-1,TGTGCCAGCAGTTTATCTCTGACGGGGCGCACTGAAGCTTTCTTT,CASSLSLTGRTEAFF
-,TRBV2,few,TRBJ2-7,TGTGCCAGCAGTGTAAGGAGAGAGGGATACGAGCAGTACTTC,CASSVRREGYEQYF
-,TRBV9,-,TRBJ1-2,TGTGCCAGCAGCGTAGGCGGGGGGCGAGGAGATGGCTACACCTTC,CASSVGGGRGDGYTF
TRBD2,TRBV12-3/TRBV12-4,-,TRBJ2-3,TGTGCCAGCAGGGGATTTGAGACTAGCGGGCGTACTAGCACAGATACGCAGTATTTT,CASRGFETSGRTSTDTQYF
-,TRBV27,-,TRBJ2-5,TGTGCCAGCAGTCCCTCGGGGTGGAGGGTGAAAGAGACCCAGTACTTC,CASSPSGWRVKETQYF
TRBD2,TRBV14,few,TRBJ2-1,TGTGCCAGCAGCCAAGTTCTAGCGGCATGGAGTGAGCAGTTCTTC,CASSQVLAAWSEQFF
-,TRBV9,-,TRBJ2-1,TGTGCCAGCAGCGTAGGAGTGTTCAGTGAGCAGTTCTTC,CASSVGVFSEQFF
-,TRBV10-3,-,TRBJ2-3,TGTGCCATCAGTGAGGGGGTTACTAGCACAGATACGCAGTATTTT,CAISEGVTSTDTQYF
-,TRBV20-1,few,TRBJ2-7,TGCAGTGCTAGAGTCCCCGGGACCGAGTACGAGCAGTACTTC,CSARVPGTEYEQYF
-,TRBV3-1,-,TRBJ2-7,TGTGCCAGCAGCCACCCAAGGGGACGGGACTCCTCCTACGAGCAGTACTTC,CASSHPRGRDSSYEQYF
TRBD1,TRBV12-3/TRBV12-4,-,TRBJ1-1,TGTGCCAGCAGTATTGCAGGGGGCAACACTGAAGCTTTCTTT,CASSIAGGNTEAFF
-,TRBV7-9,-,TRBJ1-1,TGTGCCAGCAGCTTAGGACTAGTAGACAGAGAAGCTTTCTTT,CASSLGLVDREAFF
-,TRBV2,-,TRBJ2-5,TGTGCCAGCAGTGATGCAGGTGGGGAGACCCAGTACTTC,CASSDAGGETQYF
-,TRBV11-2,-,TRBJ2-2,TGTGCCAGCAGCTTAGATCCCGGGGGCACCGGGGAGCTGTTTTTT,CASSLDPGGTGELFF
-,TRBV7-2,many,TRBJ2-4,TGTGCCAGCAGCTTGGAGGGACTCCTAGGCCAAATTCAGTACTTC,CASSLEGLLGQIQYF
-,TRBV21-1,-,TRBJ2-7,TGTGCCAGCACCTCTCAAGACAGGCCAGGAGACAATGAGCAGTACTTC,CASTSQDRPGDNEQYF
TRBD1,TRBV13,-,TRBJ2-2,TGTGCCAGCAGCCCGTGGGACAGCGGAAACACCGGGGAGCTGTTTTTT,CASSPWDSGNTGELFF
TRBD2,TRBV7-9,-,TRBJ2-3,TGTGCCAGCAGCTATCTGCAGGGCGGACTAGCCACAGATACGCAGTATTTT,CASSYLQGGLATDTQYF
TRBD1,TRBV20-1,-,TRBJ2-3,TGCAGTGCACAGGGGGGATCTACCTTAGATACGCAGTATTTT,CSAQGGSTLDTQYF
TRBD2,TRBV7-9,-,TRBJ2-3,TGTGCCAGCAGCTCCCGACTAGCGGGAGTCTCAGATACGCAGTATTTT,CASSSRLAGVSDTQYF
TRBD1,TRBV6-2/TRBV6-3,-,TRBJ1-5,TGTGCCAGCAGTACAGGGGGCTTTAGCAATCAGCCCCAGCATTTT,CASSTGGFSNQPQHF
TRBD1,TRBV19,many,TRBJ2-4,TGTGCCAGTAGAGATACAGGGGGCAGGGACATTCAGTACTTC,CASRDTGGRDIQYF
TRBD1,TRBV27,few,TRBJ2-4,TGTGCCAGCAGCTTATCACAGGGGCGAAAGGGCATTCAGTACTTC,CASSLSQGRKGIQYF
TRBD2,TRBV7-6,few,TRBJ2-5,TGTGCCAGCAGCAAAGGGGCGGGAGCTTCCCATGAGCAGTACTTC,CASSKGAGASHEQYF